This T cell receptor beta chain was recovered during a study of T cell responses to AZD1222 COVID-19 vaccine. Sequenced by immunoSEQ multiplex PCR; TCRdb stores in-frame clones only, minus some. This table has about 170,000 clones, about 92% appearing once. CDR3 length equals 14 residues. Trimming left V 4 bases short and J 6 bases short, with 14 bases between. Germline CDR1 is SGHNT and CDR2 is YENEEA. The chain is built from TRBV11-3 and TRBJ2-3, with D tentatively TRBD2 (6 bases). The sequences come from peripheral blood, collected on day 0 of AZD1222 vaccination. The TCR sequence derives from an adult in good health. CDR3: CASSSDGAGDTQYF. For the CDR3, the DNA is TGTGCCAGCAGCTCGGACGGCGCGGGGGATACGCAGTATTTT.